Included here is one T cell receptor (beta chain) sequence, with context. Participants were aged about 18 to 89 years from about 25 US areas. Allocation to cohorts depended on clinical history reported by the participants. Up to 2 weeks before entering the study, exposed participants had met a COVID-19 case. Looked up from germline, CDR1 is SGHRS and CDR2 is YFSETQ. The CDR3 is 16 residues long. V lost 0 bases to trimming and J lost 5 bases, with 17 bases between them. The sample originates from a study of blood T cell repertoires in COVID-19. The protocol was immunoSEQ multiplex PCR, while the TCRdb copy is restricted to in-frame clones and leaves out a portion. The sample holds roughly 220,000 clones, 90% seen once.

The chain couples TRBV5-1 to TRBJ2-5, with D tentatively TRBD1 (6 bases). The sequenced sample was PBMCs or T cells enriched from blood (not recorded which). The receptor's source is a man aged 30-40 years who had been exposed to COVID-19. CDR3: CASSLASGGRGETQYF. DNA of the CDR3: TGCGCCAGCAGCTTGGCGTCTGGGGGCCGTGGGGAGACCCAGTACTTC.